Following are 4 T cell receptor beta chains from one sample sequenced in a study of cytomegalovirus exposure and HLA in healthy donors. Primers for the PCR totalled 60 Vbeta and 13 Jbeta. Libraries were prepared by immunoSEQ multiplex PCR; TCRdb keeps only in-frame clonotypes and omits some of them. The sample has 130,000 or so clones, around 72% seen once. Sequenced: PBMCs. Receptors were obtained from a man aged 45 to 65 in good health and CMV-seropositive.

V usage is TRBV7-2 and J usage is TRBJ1-5; 9 nucleotides line up with TRBD1. Germline trimming cut 3 bases from V and 3 bases from J; bases unmatched to any gene: 6. CDR3 length: 16 amino acids. Germline CDR1 reads SGHTA; CDR2 reads FQGNSA. The DNA of the CDR3 is TGTGCCAGCAGCTTTTCGACAGGGGGAGTCAATCAGCCCCAGCATTTT. Amino acids: CASSFSTGGVNQPQHF.

The V gene is TRBV11-3, the J gene TRBJ2-7, with TRBD1 identical over 9 bases. The V and J ends lost 6 bases and 6 bases, in that order; junction bases with no gene match: 9. From germline, CDR1 is SGHNT and CDR2 YENEEA. The CDR3 length is 14 residues. The CDR3 bases are TGTGCCAGCAGTCGGGCGGGACAGGGCATCGAGCAGTACTTC. It codes for CASSRAGQGIEQYF.

The chain couples TRBV19 to TRBJ2-6, with 7 bases matching TRBD1. Germline V gene lookup returns CDR1 LNHDA and CDR2 SQIVND (reference sequence). The CDR3 runs to 15 residues. V was clipped by 8 bases and J by 2 bases; unmatched bases: 6. This chain's CDR3 is CASSYRGAGANVLTF. CDR3 DNA sequence: TGTGCCAGTTCGTACAGGGGAGCTGGGGCCAACGTCCTGACTTTC.

This chain uses TRBV28 with TRBJ2-6, with TRBD1 as a possible D gene (5 bases). The CDR3 is 15 residues long. Germline V gene sequence: CDR1 MDHEN, CDR2 SYDVKM. With 5 bases removed from V and 4 bases from J, the gap between germline ends came to 12 bases. CDR3 in amino acids: CASSPPGSGANVLTF. In DNA, the CDR3 is TGTGCCAGCAGTCCCCCAGGGTCCGGGGCCAACGTCCTGACTTTC.